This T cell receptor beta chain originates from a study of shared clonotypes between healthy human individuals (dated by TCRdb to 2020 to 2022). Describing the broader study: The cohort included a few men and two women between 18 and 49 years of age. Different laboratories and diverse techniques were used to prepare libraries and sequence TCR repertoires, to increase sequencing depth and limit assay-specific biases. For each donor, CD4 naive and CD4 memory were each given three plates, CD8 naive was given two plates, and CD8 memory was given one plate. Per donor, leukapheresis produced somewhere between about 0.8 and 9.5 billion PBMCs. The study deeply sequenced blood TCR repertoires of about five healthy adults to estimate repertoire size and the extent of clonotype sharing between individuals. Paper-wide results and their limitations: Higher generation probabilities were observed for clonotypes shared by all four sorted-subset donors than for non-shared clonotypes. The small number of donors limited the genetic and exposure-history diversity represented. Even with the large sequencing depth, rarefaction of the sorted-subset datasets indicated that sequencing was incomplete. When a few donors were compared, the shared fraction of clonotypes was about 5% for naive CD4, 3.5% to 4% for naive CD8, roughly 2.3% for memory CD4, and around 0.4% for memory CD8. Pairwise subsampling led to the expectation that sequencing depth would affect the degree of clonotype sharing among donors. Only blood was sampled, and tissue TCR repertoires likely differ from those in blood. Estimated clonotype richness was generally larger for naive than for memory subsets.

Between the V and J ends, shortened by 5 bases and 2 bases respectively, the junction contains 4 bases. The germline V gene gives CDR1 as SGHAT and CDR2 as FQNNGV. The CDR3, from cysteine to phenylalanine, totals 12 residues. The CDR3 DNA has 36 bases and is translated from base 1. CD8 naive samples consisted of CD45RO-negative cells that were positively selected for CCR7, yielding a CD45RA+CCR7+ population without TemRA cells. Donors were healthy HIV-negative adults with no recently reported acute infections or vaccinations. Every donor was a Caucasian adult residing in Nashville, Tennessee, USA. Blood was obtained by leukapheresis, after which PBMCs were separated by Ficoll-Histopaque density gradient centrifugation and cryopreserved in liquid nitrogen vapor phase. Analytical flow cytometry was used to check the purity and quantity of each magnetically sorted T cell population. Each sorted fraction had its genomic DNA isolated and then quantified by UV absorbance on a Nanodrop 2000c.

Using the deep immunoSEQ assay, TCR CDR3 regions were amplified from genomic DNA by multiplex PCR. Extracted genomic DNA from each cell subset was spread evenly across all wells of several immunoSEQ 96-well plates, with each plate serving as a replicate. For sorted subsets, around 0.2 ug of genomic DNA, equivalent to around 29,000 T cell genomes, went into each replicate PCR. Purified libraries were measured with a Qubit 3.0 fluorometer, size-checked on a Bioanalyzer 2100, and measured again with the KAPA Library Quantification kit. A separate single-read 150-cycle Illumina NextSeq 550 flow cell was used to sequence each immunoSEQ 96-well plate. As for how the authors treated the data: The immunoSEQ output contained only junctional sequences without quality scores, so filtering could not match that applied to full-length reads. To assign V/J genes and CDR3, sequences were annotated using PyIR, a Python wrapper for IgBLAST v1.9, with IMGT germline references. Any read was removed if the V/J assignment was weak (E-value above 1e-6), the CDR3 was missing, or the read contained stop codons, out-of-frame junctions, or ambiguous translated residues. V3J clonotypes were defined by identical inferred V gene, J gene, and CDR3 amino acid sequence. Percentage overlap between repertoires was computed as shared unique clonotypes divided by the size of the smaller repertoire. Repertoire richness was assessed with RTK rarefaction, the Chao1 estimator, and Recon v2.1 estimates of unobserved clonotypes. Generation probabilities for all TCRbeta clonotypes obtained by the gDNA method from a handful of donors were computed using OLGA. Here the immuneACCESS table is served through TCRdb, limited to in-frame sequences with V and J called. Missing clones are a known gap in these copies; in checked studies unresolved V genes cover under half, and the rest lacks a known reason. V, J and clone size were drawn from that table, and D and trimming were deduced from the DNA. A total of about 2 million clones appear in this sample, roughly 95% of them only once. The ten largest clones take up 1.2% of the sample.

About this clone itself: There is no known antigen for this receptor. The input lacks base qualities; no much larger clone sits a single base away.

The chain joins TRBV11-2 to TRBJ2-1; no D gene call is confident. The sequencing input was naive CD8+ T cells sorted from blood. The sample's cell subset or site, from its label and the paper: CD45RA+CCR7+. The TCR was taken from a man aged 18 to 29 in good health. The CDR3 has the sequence CASSATYNEQFF. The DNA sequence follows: TGTGCCAGCAGCGCAACCTACAATGAGCAGTTCTTC.